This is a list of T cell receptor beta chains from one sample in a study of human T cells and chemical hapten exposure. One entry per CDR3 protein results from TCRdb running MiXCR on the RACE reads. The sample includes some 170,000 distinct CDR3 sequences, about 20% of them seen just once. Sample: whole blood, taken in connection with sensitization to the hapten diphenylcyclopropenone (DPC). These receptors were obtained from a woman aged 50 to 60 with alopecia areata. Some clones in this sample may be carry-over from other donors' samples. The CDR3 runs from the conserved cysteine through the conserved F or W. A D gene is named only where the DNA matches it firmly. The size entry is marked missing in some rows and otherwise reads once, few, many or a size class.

TGCAGCGTTGAAGAACGAGCGGGAGTTCAGTTCTTC,CSVEERAGVQFF,TRBJ2-1,TRBV29-1,few,TRBD2
TGTGCCAGCGGAACCCAGAACACTGAAGCTTTCTTT,CASGTQNTEAFF,TRBJ1-1,TRBV7-9,few,.
TGTGCCAGCACCCCCCGGACAGGACCCGGATCCTACGAGCAGTACTTC,CASTPRTGPGSYEQYF,TRBJ2-7,TRBV27,.,TRBD1
TGCAGTGCTCCATGGGACATGGCCAGCAATCAGCCCCAGCATTTT,CSAPWDMASNQPQHF,TRBJ1-5,TRBV20-1,.,.
TGCGCCAGCAGCCACCCGGGACTAGCGGGAGGCCCCGACCAAGAGACCCAGTACTTC,CASSHPGLAGGPDQETQYF,TRBJ2-5,TRBV4-1,few,TRBD2
TGTGCCAGCAGCGGTACAGCTTACGAGCAGTACTTC,CASSGTAYEQYF,TRBJ2-7,TRBV9,many,.
TGTGCCAGCAAGACGGTTGAGGGTGACTATGGCTACACCTTC,CASKTVEGDYGYTF,TRBJ1-2,TRBV7-9,few,.
TGTGCCAGCAGCTTAGACAGGGGAGCCAACGTCCTGACTTTC,CASSLDRGANVLTF,TRBJ2-6,TRBV7-2,few,TRBD1
TGTGCCAGCAGTTTATATCAGACCTACGAGCAGTACTTC,CASSLYQTYEQYF,TRBJ2-7,TRBV27,.,.
TGCAGTGCTAGAGATCTCAGGGCTCCGGATGGCTACACCTTC,CSARDLRAPDGYTF,TRBJ1-2,TRBV20-1,.,.
TGTGCCAGCAGCACGACAGGGGGCGCGAAGACCCAGTACTTC,CASSTTGGAKTQYF,TRBJ2-5,TRBV7-2,.,TRBD1
TGCGCCAGCAGCCCCACAGGGGCCCCGAACACCGGGGAGCTGTTTTTT,CASSPTGAPNTGELFF,TRBJ2-2,TRBV5-1,.,TRBD1
TGCAGTGCTCCTCTAGCGGGGGACTACAATGAGCAGTTCTTC,CSAPLAGDYNEQFF,TRBJ2-1,TRBV20-1,.,TRBD2
TGTGCCAGCAGTTCCCAAGTTAACTATGGCTACACCTTC,CASSSQVNYGYTF,TRBJ1-2,TRBV6-2/TRBV6-3,few,.
TGCAGCGTTGAGGCGGGAGCCGCAGATACGCAGTATTTT,CSVEAGAADTQYF,TRBJ2-3,TRBV29-1,many,TRBD2
TGTGCCATCAGTGACCCAGGGACGTCGGCGCGGGAGACCCAGTACTTC,CAISDPGTSARETQYF,TRBJ2-5,TRBV10-3,.,.
TGTGCCAGCAGCCGAGACTGGGACTACGAGCAGTACTTC,CASSRDWDYEQYF,TRBJ2-7,TRBV3-1,.,.
TGCAGCCTTCGGACGGGCACAGATACGCAGTATTTT,CSLRTGTDTQYF,TRBJ2-3,TRBV29-1,few,.
TGCAGTGCTCGAGAAACCGCCAGGGAAGCTTTCTTT,CSARETAREAFF,TRBJ1-1,TRBV20-1,many,.
TGCAGCGTGTCAAGGGGAGGCAGCAATCAGCCCCAGCATTTT,CSVSRGGSNQPQHF,TRBJ1-5,TRBV29-1,few,.
TGTGCCACCAGTGATTTGCACCTCCGGGTAAGGGAGAACGGCTACACCTTC,CATSDLHLRVRENGYTF,TRBJ1-2,TRBV24-1,few,.
TGTGCCAGCAGCTCTAGACTAGCGGGAGGGCCTGGCGAGCAGTACTTC,CASSSRLAGGPGEQYF,TRBJ2-7,TRBV7-8,.,TRBD2
TGCAGCGTTGTCCCCACAGATACGCAGTATTTT,CSVVPTDTQYF,TRBJ2-3,TRBV29-1,many,.
TGCAGTGCTAGAATGGGGGAGTCCACCTACGAGCAGTACTTC,CSARMGESTYEQYF,TRBJ2-7,TRBV20-1,.,.
TGTGCCAGCAGCCAAGCCGGGACTACCTTAACGGCTACGCAGTATTTT,CASSQAGTTLTATQYF,TRBJ2-3,TRBV3-1,few,TRBD2
TGTGCCAGCAGCCCGCGGTTGCGGGAGAACACCGGGGAGCTGTTTTTT,CASSPRLRENTGELFF,TRBJ2-2,TRBV7-9,.,.
TGTGCCAGCAGTTACGAAGGGTATGAGCAGTTCTTC,CASSYEGYEQFF,TRBJ2-1,TRBV6-2/TRBV6-3,.,.
TGTGCCAGCAGCCCCGGGGGACTAACTACCGGGGAGCTGTTTTTT,CASSPGGLTTGELFF,TRBJ2-2,TRBV7-9,few,TRBD2
TGCAGCGTTGTAGCGGGGACTAGCGGGAGTCGGTACCAAGAGACCCAGTACTTC,CSVVAGTSGSRYQETQYF,TRBJ2-5,TRBV29-1,.,TRBD2
TGTGCCAGCAGTTTATTGTCGGGGGGGGCCAAAAACATTCAGTACTTC,CASSLLSGGAKNIQYF,TRBJ2-4,TRBV27,once,TRBD2
TGCAGCGTTGGGGGGGACAACAATCAGCCCCAGCATTTT,CSVGGDNNQPQHF,TRBJ1-5,TRBV29-1,.,.
TGCGCCACCGAGGAGTTTGGGGATACGCAGTATTTT,CATEEFGDTQYF,TRBJ2-3,TRBV10-2,few,.
TGCAGTGCTAGAGAACAAGAGACCCAGTACTTC,CSAREQETQYF,TRBJ2-5,TRBV20-1,few,.
TGCGCCAGCAGCTTAGGGGGGGACTATGGCTACACCTTC,CASSLGGDYGYTF,TRBJ1-2,TRBV5-1,many,.
TGCAGTGCTAGAGAGGGGTTCACTGAAGTTTTCTTT,CSAREGFTEVFF,TRBJ1-1,TRBV20-1,.,.
TGCAGTGCGGACGACCCGAACACTGAAGCTTTCTTT,CSADDPNTEAFF,TRBJ1-1,TRBV20-1,few,.
TGCAGTGCTAGTATGAATTGGGGGGGCTACAATGAGCAGTTCTTC,CSASMNWGGYNEQFF,TRBJ2-1,TRBV20-1,.,TRBD2
TGTGCCAGCAGCCAAGACAGACAGGGAACAGATACGCAGTATTTT,CASSQDRQGTDTQYF,TRBJ2-3,TRBV14,.,TRBD1
TGTGCCATCAGTGAGTCGGTTGGGGGTTCACCCCTCCACTTT,CAISESVGGSPLHF,TRBJ1-6,TRBV10-3,.,.
TGCAGTGCTAGCGGAGCCACTTTCTCCTACGAGCAGTACTTC,CSASGATFSYEQYF,TRBJ2-7,TRBV20-1,few,.
TGCGCCAGCAGAGAGTCTTTAGCTGTCACCGGGGAGCTGTTTTTT,CASRESLAVTGELFF,TRBJ2-2,TRBV5-1,few,.
TGCGCCAGCAGCACGGGGGACTATGGCTACACCTTC,CASSTGDYGYTF,TRBJ1-2,TRBV5-1,.,.